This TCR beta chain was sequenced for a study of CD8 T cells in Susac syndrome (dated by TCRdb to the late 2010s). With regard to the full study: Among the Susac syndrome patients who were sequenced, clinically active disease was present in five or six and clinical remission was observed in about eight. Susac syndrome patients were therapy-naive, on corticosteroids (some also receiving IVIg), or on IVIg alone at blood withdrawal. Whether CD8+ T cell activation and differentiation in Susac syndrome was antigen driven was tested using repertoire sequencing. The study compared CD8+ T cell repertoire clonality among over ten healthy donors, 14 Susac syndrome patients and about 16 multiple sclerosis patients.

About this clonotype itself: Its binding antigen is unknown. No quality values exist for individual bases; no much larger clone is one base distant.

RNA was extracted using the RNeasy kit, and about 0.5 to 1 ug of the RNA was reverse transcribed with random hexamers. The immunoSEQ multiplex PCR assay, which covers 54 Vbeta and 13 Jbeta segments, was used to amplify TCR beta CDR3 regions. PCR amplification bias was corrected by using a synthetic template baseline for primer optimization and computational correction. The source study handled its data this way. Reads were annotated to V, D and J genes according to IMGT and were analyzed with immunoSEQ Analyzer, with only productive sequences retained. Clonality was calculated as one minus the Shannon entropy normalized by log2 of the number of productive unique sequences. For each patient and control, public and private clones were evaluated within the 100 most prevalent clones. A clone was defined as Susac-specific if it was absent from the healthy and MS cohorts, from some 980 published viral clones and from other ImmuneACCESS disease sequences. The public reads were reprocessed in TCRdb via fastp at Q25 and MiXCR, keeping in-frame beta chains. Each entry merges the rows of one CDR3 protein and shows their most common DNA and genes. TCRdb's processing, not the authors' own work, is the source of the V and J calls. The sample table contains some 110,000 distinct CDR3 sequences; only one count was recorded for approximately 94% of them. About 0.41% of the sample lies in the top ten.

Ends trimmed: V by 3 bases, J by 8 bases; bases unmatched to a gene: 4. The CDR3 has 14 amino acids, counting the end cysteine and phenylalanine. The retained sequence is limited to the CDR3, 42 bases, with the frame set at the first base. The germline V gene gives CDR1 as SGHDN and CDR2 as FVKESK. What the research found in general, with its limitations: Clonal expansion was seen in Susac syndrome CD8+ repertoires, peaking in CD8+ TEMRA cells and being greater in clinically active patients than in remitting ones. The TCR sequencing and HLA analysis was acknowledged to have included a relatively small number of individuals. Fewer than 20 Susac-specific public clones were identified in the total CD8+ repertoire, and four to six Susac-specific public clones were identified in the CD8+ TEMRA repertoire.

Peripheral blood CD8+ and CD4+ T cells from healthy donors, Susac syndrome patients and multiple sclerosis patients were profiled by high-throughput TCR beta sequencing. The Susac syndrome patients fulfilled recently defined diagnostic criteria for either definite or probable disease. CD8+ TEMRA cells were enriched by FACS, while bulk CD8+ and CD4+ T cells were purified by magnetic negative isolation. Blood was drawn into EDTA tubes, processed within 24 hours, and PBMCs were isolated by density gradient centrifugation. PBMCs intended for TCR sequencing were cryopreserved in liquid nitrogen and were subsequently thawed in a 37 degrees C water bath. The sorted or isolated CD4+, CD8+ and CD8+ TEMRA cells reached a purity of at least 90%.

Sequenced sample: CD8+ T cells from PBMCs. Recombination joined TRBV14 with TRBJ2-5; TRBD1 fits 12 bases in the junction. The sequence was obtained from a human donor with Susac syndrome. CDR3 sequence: CASSQPGQGATQYF. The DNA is TGTGCCAGCAGCCAGCCGGGACAGGGGGCCACCCAGTACTTC.